The table lists the clone carrying this T cell receptor (beta chain) with many counts. What it binds is unknown. The source of the sample is a study of T-cell reconstitution after alpha-beta-depleted transplantation in children. CDR3 size: 13 residues. The V gene lost 5 bases and the J gene lost 8 bases, with 16 bases spanning the gap. Germline values: CDR1 DFQATT, CDR2 SNEGSKA (reference sequence). The TCRbeta library was prepared with unique molecular identifiers. In TCRdb, the PCR reads were re-called with MiXCR into one record per CDR3 protein. Here the sample spans about 590,000 distinct CDR3 sequences, approximately 12% being singletons. Study results and caveats: Alpha-beta T cells present about two months after transplant were reported to originate from several hundred expanded graft clones.

This clonotype was obtained from a male patient aged 5 to 17 who had a stem cell transplant for acute myeloid leukemia, so the T cells may come from the graft donor. The sequences come from PBMCs, mostly from graft donor cells, collected 360 days after TCRalphabeta/CD19-depleted stem cell transplant. This rearrangement joins TRBV20-1 to TRBJ2-1; D is undetermined. CDR3 DNA: TGCAGTGCTCGGACGGATCAGAAGGATGAGCAGTTCTTC. Translation: CSARTDQKDEQFF.